This T cell receptor beta chain was identified in a study of blood T cell repertoires in COVID-19. Study overall: From T cells, B-cell-depleted T cells, or PBMCs came the material, which was cDNA or gDNA.

The CDR3 is made up of 16 amino acids. In germline, CDR1 is SGHNT, CDR2 YYREEE (reference sequence). The ends lost 3 bases at V and 1 base at J; junction bases unmatched: 6. Generated by immunoSEQ multiplex PCR, the TCRdb table keeps only in-frame clones and is missing some. The repertoire consists of approximately 90,000 clones, with 90% occurring once and the leading ten covering about 1.8%. The chain joins TRBV5-4 to TRBJ2-5; 10 nucleotides agree with TRBD2. Sequencing was performed on peripheral blood. The source of this sequence is a man in his 60s with acute or convalescent COVID-19. CDR3 loop: CASSSKRGGFQETQYF. CDR3 nucleotides: TGTGCCAGCAGCTCCAAGCGGGGGGGCTTCCAAGAGACCCAGTACTTC.